This T cell receptor beta chain came from a study of T-cell memory formation after mild COVID-19. TCRdb reanalysed the 5' RACE reads using MiXCR and keeps one entry per CDR3 protein. In the table there are tens of thousands of distinct CDR3 sequences, around 17% of which are singletons. Study outcomes and limitations: Among CD4+ contracting clones, most were CM and EM, and CD8+ ones EMRA.

The V end was cut by 5 bases, the J end by 6 bases, with 20 bases between. Germline V gene lookup returns CDR1 PRHDT and CDR2 FYEKMQ (reference sequence). CDR3 size: 15 residues. As for this clonotype: The antigen remains unidentified.

Sample: PBMCs or a T cell subset sorted from them (not recorded which). The rearrangement joins TRBV13 to TRBJ2-7; possibly TRBD1 for D (5 bases). This clonotype was sampled from an adult woman who had mild COVID-19 (a few samples of this study predate the infection). Cell type and time point are not known. CDR3: CASSAKGPEGFEQYF. The CDR3 DNA reads TGTGCCAGCAGCGCGAAGGGGCCTGAAGGATTCGAGCAGTACTTC.